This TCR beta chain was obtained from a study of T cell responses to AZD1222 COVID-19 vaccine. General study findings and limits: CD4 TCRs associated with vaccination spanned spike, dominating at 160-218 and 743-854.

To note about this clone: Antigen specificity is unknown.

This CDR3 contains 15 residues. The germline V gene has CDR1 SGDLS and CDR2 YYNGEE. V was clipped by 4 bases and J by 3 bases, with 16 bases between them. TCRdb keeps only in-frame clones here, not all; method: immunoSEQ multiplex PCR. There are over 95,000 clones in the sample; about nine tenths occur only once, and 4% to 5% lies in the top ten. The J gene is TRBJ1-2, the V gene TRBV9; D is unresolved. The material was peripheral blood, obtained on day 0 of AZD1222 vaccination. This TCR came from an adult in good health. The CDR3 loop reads CASSPAAGVDYGYTF. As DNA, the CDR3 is TGTGCCAGCAGCCCCGCGGCCGGGGTTGACTATGGCTACACCTTC. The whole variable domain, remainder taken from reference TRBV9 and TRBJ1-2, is DSGVTQTPKHLITATGQRVTLRCSPRSGDLSVYWYQQSLDQGLQFLIQYYNGEERAKGNILERFSAQQFPDLHSELNLSSLELGDSALYFCASSPAAGVDYGYTFGSGTRLTVV.